These 18 T cell receptor beta chains share one sample of origin, sequenced in a study of T cells after yellow fever vaccination. TCRdb fed the 5' RACE reads into MiXCR, producing one record per CDR3 protein. Among hundreds of thousands of distinct CDR3 sequences listed, approximately 13% were seen once. The specimen was PBMCs, collected on the day of the yellow fever booster vaccination. The receptors come from a man between 25 and 39 years old who received the YFV17D yellow fever vaccine.

Points on this clonotype: A much larger clonotype is one base distant, so this may be a read error. The J gene is TRBJ2-7, the V gene TRBV10-3; 13 positions agree with TRBD2. The junction had 2 bases not matched to a gene; V was cut back by 10 bases and J by 2 bases. The germline V gene has CDR1 ENHRY and CDR2 SYGVKD. CDR3 length equals 13 residues. DNA for the CDR3: TGTGCCACCGGACTAGCGGGGGCCTACGAGCAGTACTTC. As protein: CATGLAGAYEQYF.

This clonotype was seen only a few times. This chain connects TRBV28 to TRBJ1-1; 10 bases fit TRBD1. Germline V gene data show CDR1 as MDHEN and CDR2 as SYDVKM. With 5 bases clipped from V and 4 bases from J, the junction kept 4 bases outside the gene matches. The CDR3 has 14 residues. CDR3 protein: CASSAGDRGTEAFF. The CDR3 bases are TGTGCCAGCAGTGCCGGGGACAGGGGCACTGAAGCTTTCTTT.

This clonotype came up a few times. This chain connects TRBV20-1 to TRBJ2-1; 8 positions agree with TRBD1. This CDR3 contains 15 residues. V trimming: 5 bases; J trimming: 5 bases; junction bases outside the gene matches: 11. Per germline, CDR1 DFQATT and CDR2 SNEGSKA (reference sequence). DNA of the CDR3: TGCAGTGCTCTCCGTGCCGGGACAGGACACAATGAGCAGTTCTTC. Protein product: CSALRAGTGHNEQFF.

This clonotype showed up many times. The chain combines TRBV4-3 with TRBJ1-6; no clear D. Germline CDR1 LGHNA, CDR2 YSLEER. This CDR3 is 19 amino acids long. V was pared by 0 bases and J by 0 bases, with 15 bases between. The CDR3 DNA reads TGCGCCAGCAGCCAAGATCTGGCAGGCGTGAGCTCCTATAATTCACCCCTCCACTTT. It encodes CASSQDLAGVSSYNSPLHF.

V and J are TRBV20-1 and TRBJ2-7; 7 bases line up with TRBD1. This CDR3 region has 14 residues. V shed 5 bases and J 1 base; nucleotides not matched to a gene: 8. Germline values: CDR1 DFQATT, CDR2 SNEGSKA (reference sequence). The CDR3 protein is CSALQDRLSYEQYF. Written as DNA, the CDR3 is TGCAGTGCTCTGCAGGACAGGCTGTCCTACGAGCAGTACTTC.

The J gene is TRBJ2-1, the V gene TRBV20-1; TRBD1 is a possible D gene (6 bases). CDR1 and CDR2 from the germline V gene are DFQATT and SNEGSKA (reference sequence). Trimming took off 3 bases at V and 8 bases at J, with 23 bases between the two ends. The CDR3 runs to 16 residues. The CDR3 region has the DNA TGCAGTGCTAGCGATTACAAACAGGGTTCTCCTGATGAGCAGTTCTTC. This sequence encodes CSASDYKQGSPDEQFF.

The V gene is TRBV7-9, the J gene TRBJ1-1, with a tentative D call TRBD1 (6 bases). Per the germline V gene, CDR1 is SEHNR and CDR2 is FQNEAQ (reference sequence). The CDR3 is made up of 16 amino acids. V was trimmed by 1 base and J by 5 bases, leaving 17 bases between them. CDR3 bases: TGTGCCAGCAGCTTAGTGTCGGGGGGAGGGGGAACTGAAGCTTTCTTT. It encodes CASSLVSGGGGTEAFF.

The chain uses TRBV10-2 and TRBJ2-1; D gene uncertain. Germline-derived CDR1 and CDR2 are WSHSY and SAAADI. The CDR3 has 14 amino acids. The V and J ends lost 4 bases and 1 base respectively, with 8 bases between them. CDR3 coding DNA: TGCGCCAGCAGTGGCGAGCCGTCCTACAATGAGCAGTTCTTC. Translation: CASSGEPSYNEQFF.

The chain uses TRBV5-4 and TRBJ1-6; 8 positions match TRBD1. CDR1 SGHNT and CDR2 YYREEE come from the germline V gene (reference sequence). CDR3 length: 15 amino acids. V trimming: 4 bases; J trimming: 9 bases; junction bases outside the gene matches: 9. CDR3: CASSVPGGLGSPLHF. In nucleotides, the CDR3 is TGTGCCAGCAGCGTCCCAGGGGGCTTGGGTTCACCCCTCCACTTT.

This clonotype was counted only a few times. The chain has TRBV20-1 and TRBJ1-6; a weak D match, TRBD1 (6 bases). V was cut by 1 base and J by 9 bases, with 16 bases left in between. Germline V gene sequence: CDR1 DFQATT, CDR2 SNEGSKA (reference sequence). The CDR3 has 15 residues. CDR3 sequence (DNA): TGCAGTGCTAGAGTCCCCGTCGGGGGCAGTTCACCCCTCCACTTT. Its protein is CSARVPVGGSSPLHF.

This clonotype was seen more than once but under ten times. The genes are TRBV15 and TRBJ2-3, with 11 positions matching TRBD2. Germline V CDR1 and CDR2: LNHNV, YYDKDF (reference sequence). V gave up 0 bases and J gave up 4 bases; unmatched junction bases: 9. The CDR3 has 18 amino acids. CDR3 region: CATSREYYSGRAPDTQYF. CDR3 in DNA: TGTGCCACCAGCAGAGAGTATTATAGCGGGAGGGCCCCAGATACGCAGTATTTT.

This sequence joins TRBV20-1 and TRBJ1-1, with 7 bases that match TRBD1. CDR1 and CDR2 (germline): DFQATT, SNEGSKA (reference sequence). This CDR3 contains 13 residues. V shed 6 bases and J 3 bases; nucleotides not matched to a gene: 7. In DNA, the CDR3 is TGCAGTGCAAAGACAGGGTCTGACACTGAAGCTTTCTTT. This translates into CSAKTGSDTEAFF.

The rearrangement uses TRBV12-3 or TRBV12-4 and TRBJ2-1, with D uncertain. This CDR3 comprises 14 residues. Deletions cut 6 bases from V and 7 bases from J, with 16 bases between. For the CDR3, the DNA is TGTGCCAGCAGCCTACAAAAACGCGTGAATGAGCAGTTCTTC. Protein sequence: CASSLQKRVNEQFF.

The rearrangement uses TRBV10-3 and TRBJ2-5; perhaps TRBD1 as D (5 bases). Germline CDR1 and CDR2: ENHRY and SYGVKD. CDR3 size: 13 residues. V dropped 2 bases and J dropped 7 bases, with 11 bases sitting between them. Here the CDR3 DNA reads TGTGCCATCAGTGAGCAGGGAATGGTGACCCAGTACTTC. Translating gives CAISEQGMVTQYF.

The rearrangement joins TRBV20-1 to TRBJ2-1; TRBD2 agrees at 15 bases. CDR1 DFQATT and CDR2 SNEGSKA come from the germline V gene (reference sequence). This CDR3 is built from 15 residues. V shed 7 bases and J 5 bases; nucleotides not matched to a gene: 6. The CDR3 here is CSVPGLAGGHNEQFF. Written as DNA, the CDR3 is TGCAGTGTTCCGGGACTAGCGGGAGGCCACAATGAGCAGTTCTTC.

This clonotype was seen only a few times. This chain joins TRBV7-2 and TRBJ1-1; D possibly corresponds to TRBD1 (6 bases). The CDR3 runs to 17 residues. Germline loops: CDR1 SGHTA, CDR2 FQGNSA. V was trimmed by 5 bases and J by 0 bases, leaving 19 bases between them. As DNA, the CDR3 is TGTGCCAGCAGCCCGCTGGGGACAATCTTAATGAACACTGAAGCTTTCTTT. Translating it yields CASSPLGTILMNTEAFF.

This clonotype was observed a few times. The chain carries TRBV4-3 and TRBJ2-4; 11 bases are a match to TRBD2. The CDR3 is 19 residues long. The V gene's germline CDR1 is LGHNA and CDR2 YSLEER. With 4 bases clipped from V and 3 bases from J, the junction kept 14 bases outside the gene matches. The CDR3, as DNA: TGCGCCAGCAGCCTTGAGTTTACTAGCGGGAGAGGGGGCAAAAACATTCAGTACTTC. Translation: CASSLEFTSGRGGKNIQYF.

This clonotype was counted only a few times. The chain couples TRBV28 to TRBJ2-3; maybe TRBD2 (6 bases). Between the trimmed V and J ends, which lost 8 bases and 2 bases, there was a span of 11 bases. The germline CDR1 and CDR2 sequences are MDHEN and SYDVKM. The CDR3 extends over 13 amino acids. The CDR3 spells CASGGTLTDTQYF. In DNA form, the CDR3 reads TGTGCCAGCGGCGGGACTCTCACAGATACGCAGTATTTT.